This TCR beta chain derives from a study of cytomegalovirus exposure and HLA in healthy donors. The CDR3 is 17 residues long. Germline values: CDR1 SNHLY, CDR2 FYNNEI. V was trimmed by 5 bases and J by 3 bases, leaving 20 bases between them. Study-level findings and limits: Per published reports, the classifier diagnosed cytomegalovirus status with high specificity and sensitivity.

With regard to this clone: Antigen unknown.

Assay used: immunoSEQ multiplex PCR; TCRdb lists only in-frame clones, some missing. The sample lists roughly 190,000 clones, 86% seen once, with approximately 7% in the top ten. The donors were part of the roughly 130-subject validation cohort, which stood apart from the 666-subject first cohort. The receptor was derived from a man aged 25 to 40 in good health and CMV-seropositive. The gene calls are TRBV2 and TRBJ1-5; possible D gene TRBD1, 5 bases. Sequenced material: PBMCs. CDR3 amino acids: CASSFPDRTLVNQPQHF. DNA of the CDR3: TGTGCCAGCAGTTTTCCCGACAGAACCCTGGTCAATCAGCCCCAGCATTTT.